The subject of this entry is one T cell receptor (beta chain). Its target is not known. The data originate from a study of shared clonotypes between healthy human individuals. Turning to the study itself: The plates for each donor numbered three CD4 naive, three CD4 memory, two CD8 naive and one CD8 memory. Findings and limits, study-wide: Generation probability values for non-shared clonotypes were lower than those for clonotypes shared by all four donors. Naive subsets generally exceeded memory subsets in estimated richness.

The authors' processing: Sequence data from immunoSEQ were junction-only and lacked quality scores; consequently, filtering differed. Here immunoSEQ multiplex PCR was the method, and the copy in TCRdb shows in-frame clones only, minus some. D and trimming were read from the DNA, whereas the V and J calls and clone size are those reported in that table. The sample yields fewer than 700,000 clones, 85% to 95% seen once. The V end was cut by 7 bases, the J end by 0 bases, with 6 bases between. Germline CDR1 reads SQVTM; CDR2 reads ANQGSEA. The CDR3 consists of 11 residues. CD45RO-negative, CCR7-positively selected cells formed the naive CD8 fraction, excluding terminally differentiated effector memory CD45RA+ cells.

This TCR derives from a woman in her thirties in good health. The rearrangement joins TRBV29-1 to TRBJ1-1; no clear D gene. The sample consisted of naive CD8+ T cells sorted from blood. CDR3 loop: CSAFVNTEAFF. CDR3 bases: TGCAGCGCCTTTGTGAACACTGAAGCTTTCTTT. Together with reference TRBV29-1 and TRBJ1-1, the CDR3 gives the full variable domain: SAVISQKPSRDICQRGTSLTIQCQVDSQVTMMFWYRQQPGQSLTLIATANQGSEATYESGFVIDKFPISRPNLTFSTLTVSNMSPEDSSIYLCSAFVNTEAFFGQGTRLTVV.